A single sample gave rise to the 4 T cell receptor beta chains below, sequenced in a study of vaccination and CD4 T cells after COVID-19. The Oncomine TCR Beta short-read assay sequenced DNA from cultured CD4+ T cells. One entry per CDR3 protein results from TCRdb running MiXCR on the PCR reads. This sample has around 10,000 distinct CDR3 sequences, with around 55% found just once. No antigen has been assigned to these receptors. The treatment here: roughly 11-day PBMC culture with coronavirus spike peptide pools or control peptides (ViraFEST assay). Input material: CD4+ T cells from blood, cultured in vitro. Source of these receptors: a human donor who had recovered from COVID-19.

As DNA, the CDR3 is TGCGCCAGCAGCCAAGATTTAACCGGGACAGGGAGGGACACTGAAGCTTTCTTT. It codes for CASSQDLTGTGRDTEAFF. The rearrangement uses TRBV4-1 and TRBJ1-1; 9 positions match TRBD1. Trimming removed 0 bases from V and 3 bases from J; junction bases left unmatched: 11. This CDR3 has 18 amino acids. CDR1 MGHRA and CDR2 YSYEKL come from the germline V gene.

J is TRBJ2-5 and V is TRBV14, with TRBD2 as a possible D gene (5 bases). This CDR3 comprises 14 residues. V was cut by 1 base and J by 7 bases, with 13 bases left in between. Per the germline V gene, CDR1 is SGHDN and CDR2 is FVKESK. The CDR3 reads CASSQVTGSGTQYF. The CDR3 DNA is TGTGCCAGCAGCCAAGTTACGGGGTCAGGGACCCAGTACTTC.

The V call is TRBV25-1, the J call TRBJ1-2, with unresolved D. The germline V and J ends were trimmed by 6 bases and 0 bases, with 8 bases remaining between them. Germline CDR1 is MGHDK and CDR2 is SYGVNS. The length of the CDR3 is 13 residues. The CDR3 protein is CASRPEANYGYTF. The CDR3 DNA sequence: TGTGCCAGCAGGCCCGAGGCTAACTATGGCTACACCTTC.

The chain combines TRBV7-2 with TRBJ2-2; 7 nucleotides align to TRBD1. This CDR3 comprises 16 residues. V trimming: 7 bases; J trimming: 0 bases; junction bases outside the gene matches: 8. Germline-derived CDR1 and CDR2 are SGHTA and FQGNSA. The CDR3, as DNA: TGTGCCAGCAACTCTCAGGGGGTCGCGAACACCGGGGAGCTGTTTTTT. Translated, it gives CASNSQGVANTGELFF.